One T cell receptor beta chain is described in this entry. Antigen unknown. Since all of the isolated RNA was reverse transcribed, expressed TCRB transcripts were what got sequenced. The assay was immunoSEQ multiplex PCR, and TCRdb's table has in-frame clones only and misses some. The sample has hundreds of thousands of clones, approximately 12% seen once. The data were taken from a study of beta chain features in type 1 diabetes. Study-wide points: Still unanswered here is whether HLA type influences TCRB rearrangement. Shortening that was moderate but significant affected the TCRB CDR3s of Type 1 diabetes patients in all four CD4+ subsets. The study found fewer insertions and more deletions at VDJ junctions in type 1 diabetes patients.

One heparinised draw of blood, averaging around 120 mL, came from each donor. Purity exceeding 95% was reached by all sorted populations. The CDR3 spans 18 residues. Germline V CDR1 and CDR2: PRHDT, FYEKMQ (reference sequence). V gave up 2 bases and J gave up 5 bases; unmatched junction bases: 17. The J gene is TRBJ2-7, the V gene TRBV13, with 8 bases fitting TRBD2. This receptor was taken from a woman between 18 and 29 years old with type 1 diabetes. Sequenced sample: naive CD4+ T cells from blood. Here the CDR3 DNA reads TGTGCCAGCAGCTTACAGATCGGGGCGGGGGGAAAAAGCCACGAGCAGTACTTC. Its translation is CASSLQIGAGGKSHEQYF.